This TCR beta chain was recovered during a study of blood T cell repertoires in COVID-19. Study as a whole: Researchers got acute and convalescent COVID-19 samples from the United States, Italy and Spain. T cells, B-cell-depleted T cells, or PBMCs supplied cDNA or gDNA.

The V gene's germline CDR1 is MRHNA and CDR2 SNTAGT. There are 12 residues in the CDR3. The V segment lost 5 bases and the J segment 7 bases; nucleotides outside the gene matches: 3. In the original workflow: It was from reference gene primer amplification that nucleated cell counts were estimated. Here immunoSEQ multiplex PCR was the method, and the copy in TCRdb shows in-frame clones only, minus some. V and J calls and clone size follow that table, whereas D and trimming were derived from the DNA. The data show 110,000 to 150,000 clones, more than 85% seen once. The rearrangement links TRBV6-4 to TRBJ1-1; 8 bases map to TRBD1. Sequencing was done on a sample of peripheral blood. This receptor was identified in a man between 60 and 75 years old with active or convalescent COVID-19. The DNA of the CDR3 is TGTGCCAGCAGTCCCGGACAGGGTGAAGCTTTCTTT. Amino acid sequence: CASSPGQGEAFF.